These 5 T cell receptor beta chains originate from one sample sequenced in a study of blood T cell repertoires in COVID-19. TCRdb's table, derived via immunoSEQ multiplex PCR, lists solely in-frame clones and lacks some. The data hold around 180,000 clones, with approximately 73% observed a single time. Source material: PBMCs or T cells enriched from blood (not recorded which). These receptor sequences come from a woman aged 50 to 60 with acute COVID-19.

The V gene is TRBV7-3, the J gene TRBJ1-1, with TRBD1 matching 9 bases. Germline CDR1 SGHTA, CDR2 FQGTGA. J lost 4 bases, V lost 4 bases, and 4 bases had no gene match. The CDR3 is 14 residues long. CDR3 residues: CASSSTGGITEAFF. DNA for the CDR3: TGTGCCAGCAGCTCTACAGGGGGCATCACTGAAGCTTTCTTT. The whole variable domain, filled in from reference TRBV7-3 and TRBJ1-1, reads GAGVSQTPSNKVTEKGKYVELRCDPISGHTALYWYRQSLGQGPEFLIYFQGTGAADDSGLPNDRFFAVRPEGSVSTLKIQRTERGDSAVYLCASSSTGGITEAFFGQGTRLTVV.

CDR3 coding DNA: TGCGCCAGCAGCCAAGATACGGTGGGTGTCAGGGGGCAAGAGACCCAGTACTTC. Its translation is CASSQDTVGVRGQETQYF. The J gene is TRBJ2-5, the V gene TRBV4-1; 7 positions agree with TRBD1. With 0 bases clipped from V and 2 bases from J, the junction kept 12 bases outside the gene matches. CDR1 is MGHRA, CDR2 YSYEKL, per germline. This CDR3 region has 18 residues.

This sequence joins TRBV7-2 and TRBJ1-4; 7 nucleotides agree with TRBD1. This CDR3 is 16 amino acids long. Germline V gene lookup returns CDR1 SGHTA and CDR2 FQGNSA. V was pared by 2 bases and J by 7 bases, with 10 bases of the junction left unmatched. In DNA, the CDR3 is TGTGCCAGCAGCTTACTCGGGGGGGCAGGGGGTGAAAAACTGTTTTTT. This gives the protein CASSLLGGAGGEKLFF.

The genes are TRBV7-6 and TRBJ1-1; D is unclear. The germline gives CDR1 SGHVS, CDR2 FNYEAQ. The CDR3 sequence is 13 residues long. V lost 3 bases and J lost 8, with 13 bases in between. The CDR3 loop is CASSFSPAGEAFF. The CDR3 nucleotides are TGTGCCAGCAGCTTTTCCCCAGCGGGAGAAGCTTTCTTT.

This sequence joins TRBV9 and TRBJ1-1, with D hard to call. CDR3 size: 15 residues. CDR1 and CDR2 (germline): SGDLS, YYNGEE. The V end was cut by 0 bases, the J end by 3 bases, with 12 bases between. The CDR3 protein is CASSVGGGSHTEAFF. In DNA form, the CDR3 reads TGTGCCAGCAGCGTAGGCGGAGGAAGCCACACTGAAGCTTTCTTT. Variable domain in full (rest from reference TRBV9 and TRBJ1-1): DSGVTQTPKHLITATGQRVTLRCSPRSGDLSVYWYQQSLDQGLQFLIQYYNGEERAKGNILERFSAQQFPDLHSELNLSSLELGDSALYFCASSVGGGSHTEAFFGQGTRLTVV.